A selection of T cell receptor beta chains follows, all from one sample in a study of blood T cell repertoires in COVID-19. Repertoires were generated with immunoSEQ multiplex PCR, while TCRdb's copy carries only in-frame clones and drops some. The table shows some 420,000 clones, with approximately 90% occurring only once. The specimen was PBMCs or T cells enriched from blood (not recorded which). Every receptor here comes from a man younger than 45 who had recovered from COVID-19. Each CDR3 is given without its conserved first and last residue. Each record gives: V gene, CDR3 protein.

>TRBV12-5
ASGLDTGGGGQPQH
>TRBV10-3
ATGGRGNTEAF
>TRBV9
ASSVAGGVGNTIY
>TRBV2
ASRYSMPQH
>TRBV5-4
ASSLDGSSYNEQF
>TRBV11-1
ASRTGGMGAYNEQF
>TRBV5-1
ASSSGTGTDTQY
>TRBV11-1
ASSLGRELYNEQF
>TRBV6-5
ASSYDGGLGTEAF
>TRBV5-4
ASSLQGDTQY
>TRBV11-2
ASSQKAGPYEQY
>TRBV24-1
ATSDLVSNTGELF
>TRBV28
ASSLAGRYNEQF
>TRBV14
ASSQVQGQGQY
>TRBV18
ASSTERDYEQY
>TRBV29-1
SVEGGPLNTEAF
>TRBV28
ASLGTYNEQY
>TRBV28
ASRPPVNQPQH
>TRBV6-5
ASSMPGGSYEQY
>TRBV12-3/TRBV12-4
ASSAQGNSPLH
>TRBV18
ASSPRDRPAYNEQF
>TRBV4-1
ASSQVQRTGNTEAF
>TRBV7-8
ASSSKTSGRIDEQF
>TRBV7-2
ASSNSGGRAIHEQF
>TRBV10-3
AILRERTGGSGYT
>TRBV28
ASSEPGQSSYEQY
>TRBV5-1
ASSLGLRGQSTDTQY
>TRBV10-3
AISSGTGTDTQY
>TRBV11-2
ASSYPGLGTDTQY
>TRBV5-5
ASSLRGPQETQY
>TRBV18
ASSPEGSSYEQY